This TCR beta chain was identified in a study of blood T cell repertoires in COVID-19. Study overall: PBMCs, B-cell-depleted T cells, or T cells provided the cDNA or gDNA that made up the material.

In assigning cohorts, the study relied on participant-reported clinical history. Donors in Cohort 3 counted as recovered after two negative PCRs, clearance, or symptom resolution. As handled by the study authors: Estimation of nucleated cell counts relied on the amplification of reference gene primers. Assay used: immunoSEQ multiplex PCR; TCRdb lists only in-frame clones, some missing. D and trimming come from the DNA, and the V and J calls and clone size come from that table. The table records fewer than 250,000 clones, 70% to 90% of them present only once. The CDR3 extends over 13 amino acids. Germline lookup yields CDR1 SGHAT and CDR2 FQDESV (reference sequence). Deletions cut 5 bases from V and 3 bases from J, with 10 bases between.

This chain uses TRBV11-1 with TRBJ1-2; tentative D call: TRBD1 (5 bases). The sample taken for sequencing was PBMCs or T cells enriched from blood (not recorded which). The clonotype was recovered from a woman between 18 and 29 years old who had recovered from COVID-19. The CDR3 coding sequence is TGTGCCAGCAGCGACAGTGAGGACTATGGCTACACCTTC. It codes for CASSDSEDYGYTF.